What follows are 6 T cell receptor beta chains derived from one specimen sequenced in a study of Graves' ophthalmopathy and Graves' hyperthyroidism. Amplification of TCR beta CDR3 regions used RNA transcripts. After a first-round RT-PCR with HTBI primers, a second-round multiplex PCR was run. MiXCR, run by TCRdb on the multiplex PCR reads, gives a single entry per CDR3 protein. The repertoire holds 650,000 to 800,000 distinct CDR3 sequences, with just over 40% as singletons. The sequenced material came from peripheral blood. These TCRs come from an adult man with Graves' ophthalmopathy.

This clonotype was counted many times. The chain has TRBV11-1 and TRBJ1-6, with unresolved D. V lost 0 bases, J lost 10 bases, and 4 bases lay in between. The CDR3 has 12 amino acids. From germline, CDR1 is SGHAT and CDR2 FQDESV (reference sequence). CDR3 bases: TGTGCCAGCAGCTTAGCGGACTCACCCCTCCACTTT. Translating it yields CASSLADSPLHF.

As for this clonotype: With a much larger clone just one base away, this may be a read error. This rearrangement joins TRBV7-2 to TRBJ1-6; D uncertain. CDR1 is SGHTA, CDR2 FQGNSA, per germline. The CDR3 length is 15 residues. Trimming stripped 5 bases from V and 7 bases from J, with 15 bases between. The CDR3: CASSADATGNSPLHF. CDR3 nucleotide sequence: TGTGCCAGCAGCGCGGACGCAACGGGGAATTCACCCCTCCACTTT.

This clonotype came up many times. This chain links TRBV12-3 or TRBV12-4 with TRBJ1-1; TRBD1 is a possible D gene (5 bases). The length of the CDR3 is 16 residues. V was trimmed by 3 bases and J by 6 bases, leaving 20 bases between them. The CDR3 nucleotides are TGTGCCAGCAGTTTTGGACGACAGCGCCGGTTGGCTGAAGCTTTCTTT. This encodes CASSFGRQRRLAEAFF.

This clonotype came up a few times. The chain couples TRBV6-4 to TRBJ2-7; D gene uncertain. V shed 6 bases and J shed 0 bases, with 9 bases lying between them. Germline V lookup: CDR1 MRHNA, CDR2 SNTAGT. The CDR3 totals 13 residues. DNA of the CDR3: TGTGCCAGCAGGATGGACGGCTCCTACGAGCAGTACTTC. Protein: CASRMDGSYEQYF.

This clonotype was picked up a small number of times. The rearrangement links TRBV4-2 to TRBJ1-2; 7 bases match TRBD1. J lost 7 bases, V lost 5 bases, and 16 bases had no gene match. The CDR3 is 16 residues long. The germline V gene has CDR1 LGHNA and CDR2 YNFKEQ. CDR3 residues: CASSLSPAQGDSGYTF. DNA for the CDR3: TGTGCCAGCAGCTTGTCCCCGGCTCAGGGGGATTCTGGCTACACCTTC.

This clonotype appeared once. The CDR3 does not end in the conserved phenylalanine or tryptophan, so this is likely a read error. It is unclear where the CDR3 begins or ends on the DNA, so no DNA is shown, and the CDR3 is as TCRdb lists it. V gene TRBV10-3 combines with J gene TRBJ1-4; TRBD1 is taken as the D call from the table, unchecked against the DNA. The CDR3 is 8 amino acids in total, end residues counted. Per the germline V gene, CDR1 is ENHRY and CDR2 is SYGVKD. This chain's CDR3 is CAISLQGG.